This TCR beta chain was recorded in a study of blood T cell repertoires in COVID-19. CDR3 size: 15 residues. Germline assignment: CDR1 DFQATT and CDR2 SNEGSKA (reference sequence). V dropped 3 bases and J dropped 4; count of bases not matched to a gene: 6. This table comes from immunoSEQ multiplex PCR, and its TCRdb copy is limited to in-frame clones, with some not included. The sample shows 250,000 to 300,000 clones, approximately 81% of them seen only once. The sequence was collected from a woman in her sixties with active or convalescent COVID-19. The gene calls are TRBV20-1 and TRBJ2-2; 9 bases fit TRBD1. Sequenced material: peripheral blood. CDR3 protein: CSASPGQGITGELFF. CDR3 DNA sequence: TGCAGTGCTAGTCCGGGACAGGGAATCACCGGGGAGCTGTTTTTT.